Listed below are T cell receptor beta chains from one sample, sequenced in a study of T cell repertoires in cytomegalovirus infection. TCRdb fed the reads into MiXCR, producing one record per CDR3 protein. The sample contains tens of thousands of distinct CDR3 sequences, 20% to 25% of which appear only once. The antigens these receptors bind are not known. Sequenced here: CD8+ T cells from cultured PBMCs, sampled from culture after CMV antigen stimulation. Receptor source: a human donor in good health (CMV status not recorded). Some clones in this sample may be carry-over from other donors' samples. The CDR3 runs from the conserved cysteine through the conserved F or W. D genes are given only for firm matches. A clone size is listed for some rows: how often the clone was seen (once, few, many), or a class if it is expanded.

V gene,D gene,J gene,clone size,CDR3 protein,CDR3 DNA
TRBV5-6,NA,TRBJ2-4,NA,CASSGLTDPKNIQYF,TGTGCCAGCAGCGGATTGACAGATCCCAAAAACATTCAGTACTTC
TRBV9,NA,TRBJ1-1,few,CASSGTEGDTEAFF,TGTGCCAGCAGCGGAACGGAGGGTGACACTGAAGCTTTCTTT
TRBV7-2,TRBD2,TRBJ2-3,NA,CASSSERGGLDTQYF,TGTGCCAGCAGCTCCGAGCGGGGGGGCTTAGATACGCAGTATTTT
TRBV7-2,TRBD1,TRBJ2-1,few,CASSPRDRDYNEQFF,TGTGCCAGCAGCCCTCGGGACAGGGATTATAATGAGCAGTTCTTC
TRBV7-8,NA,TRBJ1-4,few,CASSRIDLTGAGEKLFF,TGTGCCAGCAGCCGGATCGACCTGACCGGGGCTGGGGAAAAACTGTTTTTT
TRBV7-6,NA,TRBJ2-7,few,CASSSGTDSTYEQYF,TGTGCCAGCAGCTCGGGGACGGACAGTACCTACGAGCAGTACTTC
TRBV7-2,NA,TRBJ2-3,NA,CASSLGLERDTQYF,TGTGCCAGCAGCTTAGGCCTAGAAAGAGATACGCAGTATTTT
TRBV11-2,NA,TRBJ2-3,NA,CASSQPTDTQYF,TGTGCCAGCAGCCAACCAACAGATACGCAGTATTTT
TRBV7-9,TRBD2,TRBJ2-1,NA,CASSSSSGGRNNEQFF,TGTGCCAGCAGCTCGTCGAGCGGGGGGCGGAACAATGAGCAGTTCTTC
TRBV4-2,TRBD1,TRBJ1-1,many,CASSQVTFDRGTEAFF,TGTGCCAGCAGCCAAGTTACGTTCGACAGGGGCACTGAAGCTTTCTTT
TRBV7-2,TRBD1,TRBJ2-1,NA,CGSSLTGGWNEQFF,TGTGGCAGCAGCCTCACAGGGGGGTGGAATGAGCAGTTCTTC
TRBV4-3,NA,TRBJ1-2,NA,CASSQDQRPSQGGYTF,TGCGCCAGCAGCCAAGATCAGAGACCCTCTCAAGGGGGCTACACCTTC
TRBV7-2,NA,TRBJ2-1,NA,CASSPDLNNEQFF,TGTGCCAGCAGCCCGGACTTGAACAATGAGCAGTTCTTC
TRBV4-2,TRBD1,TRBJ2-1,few,CASSQVGQGDNEQFF,TGTGCCAGCAGCCAAGTGGGACAGGGGGACAATGAGCAGTTCTTC
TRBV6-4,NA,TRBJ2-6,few,CASSDDSSGANVLTF,TGTGCCAGCAGTGACGACAGCTCTGGGGCCAACGTCCTGACTTTC
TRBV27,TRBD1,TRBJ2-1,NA,CASSPNRGNEQFF,TGTGCCAGCAGTCCTAACAGGGGAAATGAGCAGTTCTTC
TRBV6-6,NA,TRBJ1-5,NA,CASSYSRGNQPQHF,TGTGCCAGCAGTTACTCGCGAGGCAATCAGCCCCAGCATTTT
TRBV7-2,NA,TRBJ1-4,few,CASSSSGGYEKLFF,TGTGCCAGCAGCTCTTCGGGGGGCTATGAAAAACTGTTTTTT
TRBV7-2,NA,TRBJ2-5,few,CASSLGLTQYF,TGTGCCAGCAGCTTAGGGTTGACCCAGTACTTC
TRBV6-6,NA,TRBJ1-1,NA,CASLTPHPMNTEAFF,TGTGCCAGCCTAACCCCCCACCCTATGAACACTGAAGCTTTCTTT
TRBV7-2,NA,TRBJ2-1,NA,CASSLSPSVEASNQYNEQFF,TGTGCCAGCAGCTTATCGCCTAGCGTCGAAGCATCTAATCAATACAATGAGCAGTTCTTC
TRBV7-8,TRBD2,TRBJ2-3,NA,CASSLPFAGGAVDTQYF,TGTGCCAGCAGCTTGCCCTTCGCCGGGGGGGCGGTAGATACGCAGTATTTT
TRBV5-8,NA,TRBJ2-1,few,CASSSTNAPGGARYEQFF,TGTGCCAGCAGCTCGACTAACGCACCAGGCGGGGCGCGGTATGAGCAGTTCTTC
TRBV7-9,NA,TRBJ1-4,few,CASSLRDRGEKLFF,TGTGCCAGCAGCTTAAGGGACCGTGGCGAAAAACTGTTTTTT
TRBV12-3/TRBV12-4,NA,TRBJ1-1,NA,CASRPGTVEAFF,TGTGCCAGCAGACCAGGGACCGTCGAAGCTTTCTTT
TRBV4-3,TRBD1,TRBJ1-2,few,CASSQDRKGAFYGYTF,TGCGCCAGCAGCCAAGATCGGAAGGGGGCGTTCTATGGCTACACCTTC
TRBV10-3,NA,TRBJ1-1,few,CAISVGNTEAFF,TGTGCCATCAGTGTAGGAAACACTGAAGCTTTCTTT
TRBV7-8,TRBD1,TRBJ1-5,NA,CASSSRTGGNQPQHF,TGTGCCAGCAGCTCGCGGACAGGGGGCAATCAGCCCCAGCATTTT
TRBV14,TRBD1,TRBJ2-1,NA,CASSHPPGQGSSYNEQFF,TGTGCCAGCAGCCATCCGCCGGGACAGGGTAGCTCCTACAATGAGCAGTTCTTC
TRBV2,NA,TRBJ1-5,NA,CASKGLSNQPQHF,TGTGCCAGCAAAGGACTTAGCAATCAGCCCCAGCATTTT
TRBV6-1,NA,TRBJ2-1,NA,CASSEAGRQSIYNEQFF,TGTGCCAGCAGTGAAGCCGGGAGACAGTCCATCTACAATGAGCAGTTCTTC
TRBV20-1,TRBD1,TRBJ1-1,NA,CSARTGDTEAFF,TGCAGTGCTAGGACAGGGGACACTGAAGCTTTCTTT
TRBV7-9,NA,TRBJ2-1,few,CASSSRGGHEQFF,TGTGCCAGCAGCTCGAGGGGGGGCCATGAGCAGTTCTTC
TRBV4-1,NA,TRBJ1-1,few,CASSQDRGSEAFF,TGCGCCAGCAGCCAAGACAGGGGATCTGAAGCTTTCTTT
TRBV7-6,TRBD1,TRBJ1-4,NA,CASSSSGQVGTTNEKLFF,TGTGCCAGCAGCTCCTCGGGACAGGTCGGGACAACTAATGAAAAACTGTTTTTT
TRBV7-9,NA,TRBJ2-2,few,CASSLVWDGELFF,TGTGCCAGCAGCTTAGTCTGGGACGGGGAGCTGTTTTTT
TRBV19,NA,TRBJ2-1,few,CASSGGGLLGQFF,TGTGCCAGTAGCGGGGGCGGCCTTTTGGGGCAGTTCTTC
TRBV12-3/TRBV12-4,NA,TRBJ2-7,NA,CASSWGPSNEQYF,TGTGCCAGCAGTTGGGGCCCCTCTAACGAGCAGTACTTC
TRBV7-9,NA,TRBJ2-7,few,CASSLGTTSSYEQYF,TGTGCCAGCAGCTTAGGGACAACGAGCTCCTACGAGCAGTACTTC
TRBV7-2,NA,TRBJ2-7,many,CASSLGRFGAYEQYF,TGTGCCAGCAGCTTAGGTAGGTTTGGTGCCTACGAGCAGTACTTC
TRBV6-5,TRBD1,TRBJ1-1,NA,CASKRGLTEAFF,TGTGCCAGCAAGAGGGGGCTCACTGAAGCTTTCTTT
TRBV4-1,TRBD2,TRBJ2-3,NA,CASSPRTSGVADTQYF,TGCGCCAGCAGCCCACGCACTAGCGGGGTCGCAGATACGCAGTATTTT
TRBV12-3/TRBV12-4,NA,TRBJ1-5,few,CASNFGGSGPQHF,TGTGCCAGCAATTTTGGCGGTTCCGGACCCCAGCATTTT
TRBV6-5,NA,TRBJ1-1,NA,CASSYNSENTEAFF,TGTGCCAGCAGTTACAATTCAGAGAACACTGAAGCTTTCTTT
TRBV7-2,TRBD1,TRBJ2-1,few,CASRETGQAYNEQFF,TGTGCCAGCAGAGAAACGGGACAGGCTTACAATGAGCAGTTCTTC